Below are 16 T cell receptor beta chains sequenced from a single sample in a study of T-cell reconstitution after alpha-beta-depleted transplantation in children (dated by TCRdb to about 2016). The library was obtained by PCR. Sequencing was performed on an Illumina HiSeq 2500. TCR library preparation used molecular barcoding, with unique molecular identifiers applied to normalize quantification of the TCRbeta repertoire. TCRdb reanalyzed the raw reads on its own, using fastp at Q25 for trimming and MiXCR for clone calling, and kept in-frame beta chains. Each entry merges the rows of one CDR3 protein and shows their most common DNA and genes. For this sample the table gives 150,000 to 200,000 distinct CDR3 sequences, of which approximately 7% were detected only once. Together, the top ten hold 3% to 3.5% of the sample. The sequences come from PBMCs from the stem cell graft donor, collected from the stem cell graft. All receptors derive from a human donor who donated a stem cell graft to a child with Wiskott-Aldrich syndrome.

This clonotype came up many times. The chain is built from TRBV7-8 and TRBJ1-1; D gene uncertain. The CDR3 consists of 15 residues. Per germline, CDR1 SGHVS and CDR2 FQNEAQ. Deletions cut 1 base from V and 4 bases from J, with 13 bases between. CDR3 DNA: TGTGCCAGCAGCTTAGGAGACGGCCGGCTCACTGAAGCTTTCTTT. Its translation is CASSLGDGRLTEAFF.

At least ten counts were recorded for this clonotype. The gene calls are TRBV12-3 or TRBV12-4 and TRBJ2-1; tentatively, D is TRBD2 (5 bases). Trimming cost V 1 base and J 9 bases, with 13 bases left between them. There are 14 residues in the CDR3. The CDR3 DNA is TGTGCCAGCAGTTTAGATCGTCCGCTAGCTGAGCAGTTCTTC. This gives the protein CASSLDRPLAEQFF.

This clonotype has at least ten counts. The gene calls are TRBV12-3 or TRBV12-4 and TRBJ1-3, with D uncertain. The V end lost 5 bases, the J end lost 7 bases, and 18 bases lay between the germline ends. This CDR3 is built from 15 residues. The CDR3 reads CASSVTDAGFNTIYF. The CDR3 DNA reads as TGTGCCAGCAGTGTAACGGACGCCGGATTCAACACCATATATTTT.

CDR3 nucleotides: TGTGCCAGCAGCCACAAGCATACGCAGTATTTT. It is translated as CASSHKHTQYF. The chain combines TRBV28 with TRBJ2-3; D gene ambiguous. The V gene's germline CDR1 is MDHEN and CDR2 SYDVKM. Trimming took off 6 bases at V and 7 bases at J, with 8 bases between the two ends. This CDR3 contains 11 residues.

The V and J genes are TRBV20-1 and TRBJ1-1; a weak D match, TRBD1 (5 bases). Trimming left V 5 bases short and J 8 bases short, with 12 bases between. The germline CDR1 and CDR2 sequences are DFQATT and SNEGSKA (reference sequence). CDR3 length: 11 residues. CDR3 in amino acids: CSAEDKIEAFF. CDR3 sequence (DNA): TGCAGTGCTGAGGACAAGATCGAAGCTTTCTTT.

Ten or more counts support this clonotype. In nucleotides, the CDR3 is TGCAGCGTTGCCGACAGGCCCTACGAGCAGTACTTC. It codes for CSVADRPYEQYF. This sequence joins TRBV29-1 and TRBJ2-7; D might be TRBD1 (6 bases). CDR3 length: 12 amino acids. V lost 4 bases, J lost 2 bases, and 9 bases lay in between. Germline V CDR1 and CDR2: SQVTM, ANQGSEA.

This clonotype was recorded at least ten times. This chain uses TRBV10-2 with TRBJ1-1, with 7 positions matching TRBD1. The length of the CDR3 is 15 residues. Trimming cost V 6 bases and J 1 base; bases outside gene matches: 8. Germline V CDR1 and CDR2: WSHSY, SAAADI. CDR3 amino acids: CASRDTGDGNTEAFF. The CDR3 nucleotides read TGCGCCAGCAGGGACACAGGGGATGGGAACACTGAAGCTTTCTTT.

This clonotype was observed at least ten times. The CDR3 is CASSSLTATYEQYF. In DNA form, the CDR3 reads TGCGCCAGCAGCTCCTTGACGGCTACCTACGAGCAGTACTTC. The chain employs TRBV5-1 and TRBJ2-7, with unresolved D. In germline, CDR1 is SGHRS, CDR2 YFSETQ. The V end lost 3 bases, the J end lost 2 bases, and 12 bases lay between the germline ends. The CDR3 has 14 residues.

This clonotype was detected many times. The chain couples TRBV13 to TRBJ2-1; 10 bases are shared with TRBD1. This CDR3 spans 16 amino acids. Unmatched junction bases numbered 12, after V lost 4 bases and J lost 9 bases. Germline CDR1 reads PRHDT; CDR2 reads FYEKMQ (reference sequence). The CDR3 coding sequence is TGTGCCAGCAGCTCCAGCGGGACAGGGGAAGATGGTGAGCAGTTCTTC. It specifies CASSSSGTGEDGEQFF.

This clonotype was recorded many times. The rearrangement uses TRBV25-1 and TRBJ2-2; D unresolved. With 4 bases removed from V and 6 bases from J, the gap between germline ends came to 15 bases. The germline V gene has CDR1 MGHDK and CDR2 SYGVNS. The CDR3 spans 15 residues. The CDR3 DNA follows: TGTGCCAGCAGTGCCCCGAGTTTCGACGCCGGGGAGCTGTTTTTT. Amino acids: CASSAPSFDAGELFF.

This clonotype was recorded a few times. The chain employs TRBV5-1 and TRBJ2-2; no reliable D call. The CDR3 runs 14 residues. Germline-derived CDR1 and CDR2 are SGHRS and YFSETQ. Trimming took off 5 bases at V and 3 bases at J, with 11 bases between the two ends. The CDR3 DNA reads TGCGCCAGCAGACCCGCTCTGGACACCGGGGAGCTGTTTTTT. This sequence encodes CASRPALDTGELFF.

This clonotype occurred many times. The chain links TRBV11-2 to TRBJ1-6; 8 nucleotides align to TRBD1. Germline CDR1 SGHAT, CDR2 FQNNGV. The CDR3 runs to 14 residues. Unmatched junction bases numbered 8, after V lost 5 bases and J lost 11 bases. The CDR3: CASSPPRQGPPLHF. As DNA, the CDR3 is TGTGCCAGCAGCCCCCCGAGACAGGGGCCACCCCTCCACTTT.

This clonotype was recorded many times. The gene calls are TRBV20-1 and TRBJ2-7, with a weak D call TRBD1 (6 bases). The germline V and J ends were trimmed by 0 bases and 3 bases, with 12 bases remaining between them. Germline V CDR1 and CDR2: DFQATT, SNEGSKA (reference sequence). The CDR3 spans 14 residues. The CDR3 DNA follows: TGCAGTGCTAGAGATCATGTAGGGGGCTACGAGCAGTACTTC. As protein: CSARDHVGGYEQYF.

This clonotype was counted many times. This chain uses TRBV29-1 with TRBJ2-3; D gene ambiguous. This CDR3 has 11 residues. V was clipped by 7 bases and J by 4 bases, with 9 bases between them. Germline-derived CDR1 and CDR2 are SQVTM and ANQGSEA. CDR3 sequence (DNA): TGCAGCGGCGACCGTTCAGATACGCAGTATTTT. Amino acids: CSGDRSDTQYF.

This clonotype has a handful of counts. The rearrangement joins TRBV14 to TRBJ2-2; no reliable D call. Germline-derived CDR1 and CDR2 are SGHDN and FVKESK. The V end lost 0 bases, the J end lost 1 base, and 9 bases lay between the germline ends. This CDR3 is built from 16 residues. The CDR3 protein is CASSQEPPQNTGELFF. The CDR3 DNA reads as TGTGCCAGCAGCCAAGAGCCCCCACAGAACACCGGGGAGCTGTTTTTT. The full variable domain, its missing parts supplied by reference TRBV14 and TRBJ2-2, is EAGVTQFPSHSVIEKGQTVTLRCDPISGHDNLYWYRRVMGKEIKFLLHFVKESKQDESGMPNNRFLAERTGGTYSTLKVQPAELEDSGVYFCASSQEPPQNTGELFFGEGSRLTVL.

The chain links TRBV5-1 to TRBJ2-2; the D is unclear. The CDR3 spans 14 residues. Germline V gene lookup returns CDR1 SGHRS and CDR2 YFSETQ. Trimming pared 0 bases from V and 2 bases from J, leaving 5 bases between. CDR3 sequence reads: CASSLDGNTGELFF. The CDR3 DNA reads TGCGCCAGCAGCTTGGACGGTAACACCGGGGAGCTGTTTTTT.